This T cell receptor beta chain was identified in a study of shared clonotypes between healthy human individuals (dated by TCRdb to 2018 to 2021). For the study in its entirety: A couple of women and a few men aged 18 to 49 years were included in the cohort. For each donor, CD4 naive and CD4 memory were each run on three plates, CD8 naive on two plates, and CD8 memory on one plate. To estimate repertoire size and how much clonotypes are shared between individuals, the study performed deep sequencing of blood TCR repertoires from a handful of healthy adults. Different laboratories and diverse techniques were used to prepare libraries and sequence TCR repertoires, to increase sequencing depth and limit assay-specific biases. Per donor, leukapheresis produced somewhere between about 0.9 and 10 billion PBMCs. General study outcomes and caveats: Only blood was sampled, and tissue TCR repertoires likely differ from those in blood. Clonotypes shared by all four sorted-subset donors showed higher generation probabilities than non-shared clonotypes. Because the study included a small number of donors, the genetic and exposure-history diversity represented was limited. Based on pairwise subsampling, the degree of clonotype sharing among donors was expected to be affected by sequencing depth. Larger estimated clonotype richness was generally found for naive subsets than for memory subsets. Incomplete sequencing was indicated by rarefaction of sorted-subset datasets, despite the large sequencing depth. About 4.5% of naive CD4, approximately 3.7% of naive CD8, approximately 2.2% of memory CD4, and over 0.35% of memory CD8 clonotypes were shared across a few donors.

The germline V gene (reference sequence) yields PRHDT for CDR1 and FYEKMQ for CDR2. V is shortened by 2 bases, J by 3 bases, and the region joining them spans 26 bases. The CDR3 runs 19 residues from the cysteine to the phenylalanine. Only the CDR3 part of the read is kept: 57 bases, read in frame from the first base. Using the deep immunoSEQ assay, TCR CDR3 regions were amplified from genomic DNA by multiplex PCR. For each cell subset, the extracted genomic DNA was distributed evenly across all wells of several immunoSEQ 96-well plates, and each plate served as one replicate. For sorted subsets, each replicate PCR was loaded with about 200 ng genomic DNA, equivalent to 30,000 or so T cell genomes. Purified libraries were quantified with a Qubit 3.0 fluorometer, sized on a Bioanalyzer 2100, and re-quantified with the KAPA Library Quantification kit. Every immunoSEQ 96-well plate was sequenced on a dedicated single-read 150-cycle Illumina NextSeq 550 flow cell. From the authors' description of their analysis: The immunoSEQ output contained only junctional sequences without quality scores, so filtering could not match that applied to full-length reads. Sequences were annotated with PyIR, a Python wrapper for IgBLAST v1.9, using IMGT germline references to assign V/J genes and CDR3. Reads were filtered out if the reads had weak V/J assignments (E-value above 1e-6), no CDR3, stop codons, out-of-frame junctions, or ambiguous translated residues. A V3J clonotype was defined by an identical inferred V gene, J gene, and CDR3 amino acid sequence. The percentage overlap between two repertoires was calculated by dividing the number of shared unique clonotypes by the size of the smaller repertoire. RTK rarefaction, the Chao1 estimator, and Recon v2.1 estimates of unobserved clonotypes were used to assess repertoire richness. OLGA was used to compute generation probabilities for all TCRbeta clonotypes that the gDNA method yielded from a handful of donors. TCRdb holds this immuneACCESS table with in-frame rearrangements only. Some clones are missing; in checked studies, unresolved V genes explain under half, and the rest has no known cause. V and J calls and clone size are as listed in that table; D and trimming were resolved from the DNA. For this sample there are about 670,000 clones; roughly 78% appear just once. The top ten constitute approximately 1.8% of the sample.

Donors were healthy HIV-negative adults with no recently reported acute infections or vaccinations. Only Caucasian adults living in Nashville, Tennessee, USA were represented among the donors. CD4+ T cells were enriched by magnetic negative selection, after which naive cells were positively selected on CD45RA and the negative fraction was taken as the memory subset. After blood collection by leukapheresis, PBMCs were isolated using Ficoll-Histopaque density gradient centrifugation and then cryopreserved in the vapor phase of liquid nitrogen. Analytical flow cytometry was used to check the purity and quantity of every magnetically sorted T cell population. From each sorted fraction, genomic DNA was isolated and quantified by UV absorbance on a Nanodrop 2000c. To note about this clone: The antigen it recognizes is unknown. Base qualities were left out, and no much larger clone turns up one base away.

This receptor chain uses TRBV13 and TRBJ2-7; D gene: possibly TRBD2, on 8 matching bases. The sequencing sample was made of memory CD4+ T cells sorted from blood. This sample's cell subset or site label indicates: CD45RA-negative fraction. This clonotype was obtained from a woman younger than 45 in good health. The base sequence is TGTGCCAGCAGCTTAAGAAGGAGGGGGCCCGGGAGGGTTAACTACGAGCAGTACTTC. Protein translation: CASSLRRRGPGRVNYEQYF.